The TCR beta chain under discussion was sequenced for a study of molecular identifiers for immune sequencing clone quantification. From the PCR reads, TCRdb called clonotypes with MiXCR, one entry per CDR3 protein. Among around 470,000 distinct CDR3 sequences listed, about 25% were seen once. Regarding the study as a whole: In naive cells, under 1% of molecules belonged to clones above 20 RNA copies, against over 97% in effector cells. The study reportedly detected spiked Jurkat TCR RNA from one cell among some 940,000 naive cells.

CD8+CD4-CCR7+CD45RA+ sorting gave the naive CD8 T cells. Looked up from germline, CDR1 is MNHEY and CDR2 is SMNVEV (reference sequence). Trimming left V 5 bases short and J 3 bases short, with 11 bases between. The CDR3 contains 13 residues. This clonotype was observed a few times. The antigen is undetermined. Sequencing was done on a sample of naive CD8+ T cells from blood, with Jurkat cell RNA spiked in. Subset: FACS-sorted CD8+CD4-CCR7+CD45RA+ naive T cells. This chain connects TRBV27 to TRBJ2-7; D gene unclear. The sequence derives from a human donor in good health. Some libraries in this study had Jurkat cell RNA spiked in. The CDR3 spells CASSLVASYEQYF. The CDR3 DNA is TGTGCCAGCAGTCTCGTCGCAAGCTACGAGCAGTACTTC.